Many counts were recorded for the clone carrying this T cell receptor beta chain. Its antigen is not known. The CDR3 spans 16 residues. V lost 0 bases and J lost 0, with 9 bases in between. The germline gives CDR1 LGHNA, CDR2 YNFKEQ. Preparation of the TCRbeta library used unique molecular identifiers. MiXCR was run by TCRdb on the PCR reads, yielding one entry per CDR3 protein. The table has 200,000 to 300,000 distinct CDR3 sequences, about 24% seen once. This sample is part of a study of T-cell reconstitution after alpha-beta-depleted transplantation in children. Study conclusions and caveats: Surviving recipient T cells and thymic progenitors produced the high day-60 TCRbeta diversity seen in some patients. Roughly two months post-transplant, alpha-beta T cells reportedly originated from several hundred graft clones that had expanded. It was newly produced T cells that mostly accounted for T-cell counts and diversity one year after transplant.

The sequencing used PBMCs, mostly from graft donor cells, collected 360 days after TCRalphabeta/CD19-depleted stem cell transplant. The genes are TRBV4-2 and TRBJ1-3; perhaps TRBD1 as D (5 bases). This sequence originates from a female patient aged 2 to 10 who had a stem cell transplant for congenital amegakaryocytic thrombocytopenia, so the T cells may come from the graft donor. CDR3 region: CASSQEAGGSGNTIYF. In DNA, the CDR3 is TGTGCCAGCAGCCAAGAAGCTGGGGGCTCTGGAAACACCATATATTTT.